This is a list of T cell receptor beta chains from one sample in a study of human CD8 memory T cell subsets. TCRdb re-analyzed the 5' RACE reads; it lists each CDR3 protein once, without DNA. This table lists around 10,000 distinct CDR3 sequences. The sample consisted of CD8+ stem-like memory T cells (TSCM and TCM) sorted from PBMCs. Receptors were obtained from a human donor in good health. Both conserved end residues are part of each CDR3. Each record gives: clone size, J gene, V gene, CDR3 protein. Only some rows state a clone size, as once, few, many or a class for expanded clones.

abundance: -
j_gene: TRBJ2-3
v_gene: TRBV5-6
CDR3aa: CASSFQDTQYF

abundance: -
j_gene: TRBJ1-1
v_gene: TRBV25-1
CDR3aa: CASSDALGAFF

abundance: -
j_gene: TRBJ1-4
v_gene: TRBV28
CDR3aa: CASSLSAGGNEKLFF

abundance: -
j_gene: TRBJ2-7
v_gene: TRBV2
CDR3aa: CASSEGQTYEQYF

abundance: -
j_gene: TRBJ2-4
v_gene: TRBV20-1
CDR3aa: CSAPGTSGRAEYF

abundance: -
j_gene: TRBJ1-1
v_gene: TRBV27
CDR3aa: CASRGGVADTEAFF

abundance: medium-sized
j_gene: TRBJ2-1
v_gene: TRBV29-1
CDR3aa: CSVEDRSNEQFF

abundance: -
j_gene: TRBJ2-2
v_gene: TRBV7-9
CDR3aa: CASSLVKGSVRTGELFF

abundance: -
j_gene: TRBJ2-1
v_gene: TRBV7-9
CDR3aa: CASSWRDEQFF

abundance: medium-sized
j_gene: TRBJ2-3
v_gene: TRBV28
CDR3aa: CASSLLADTQYF

abundance: -
j_gene: TRBJ2-7
v_gene: TRBV11-2
CDR3aa: CASSLGQGGYYEQYF

abundance: medium-sized
j_gene: TRBJ2-6
v_gene: TRBV29-1
CDR3aa: CSVAFSGANVLTF

abundance: -
j_gene: TRBJ2-2
v_gene: TRBV5-1
CDR3aa: CASSGWEQLNTGELFF

abundance: -
j_gene: TRBJ1-4
v_gene: TRBV5-6
CDR3aa: CASSSRTGINEKLFF

abundance: -
j_gene: TRBJ2-1
v_gene: TRBV12-3/TRBV12-4
CDR3aa: CASSSRHSNFF

abundance: -
j_gene: TRBJ1-4
v_gene: TRBV5-6
CDR3aa: CASSLSGDTEKLFF

abundance: -
j_gene: TRBJ2-7
v_gene: TRBV7-6
CDR3aa: CASSPWTGRSDEQYF

abundance: -
j_gene: TRBJ2-1
v_gene: TRBV10-3
CDR3aa: CATRGSYNEQFF

abundance: medium-sized
j_gene: TRBJ2-1
v_gene: TRBV28
CDR3aa: CASRRAGGYNEQFF

abundance: -
j_gene: TRBJ2-1
v_gene: TRBV7-9
CDR3aa: CASSSGTAINNEQFF

abundance: -
j_gene: TRBJ2-7
v_gene: TRBV5-4
CDR3aa: CASSLGGGSYEQYF

abundance: -
j_gene: TRBJ2-3
v_gene: TRBV2
CDR3aa: CASSDGLALEQYF

abundance: -
j_gene: TRBJ2-7
v_gene: TRBV6-6
CDR3aa: CASSYSIEDSSYEQYF

abundance: -
j_gene: TRBJ1-2
v_gene: TRBV4-1
CDR3aa: CASSQGHGVDYGYTF